Each of the 20 T cell receptor beta chains below was sequenced from the same sample in a study of response to subunit inactivated influenza vaccine. TCRdb used MiXCR to reprocess the RT-PCR reads, holding one entry per CDR3 protein. The sample contains more than 450,000 distinct CDR3 sequences, 10% to 15% of which appear only once. The sample here was PBMCs from blood, taken on the day of vaccination. The source is a man aged 45 to 65 who received an inactivated influenza vaccine.

The rearrangement uses TRBV5-1 and TRBJ2-5; 7 bases match TRBD1. With 2 bases clipped from V and 4 bases from J, the junction kept 8 bases outside the gene matches. The length of the CDR3 is 15 residues. The germline V gene has CDR1 SGHRS and CDR2 YFSETQ. CDR3 residues: CASSFMTGWRETQYF. The DNA for the CDR3 is TGCGCCAGCAGCTTCATGACAGGGTGGAGAGAGACCCAGTACTTC.

The gene calls are TRBV6-5 and TRBJ1-2; weak D call: TRBD1 (5 bases). CDR1 is MNHEY, CDR2 SVGAGI, per germline. V was cut by 0 bases and J by 6 bases, with 11 bases left in between. The length of the CDR3 is 14 residues. The CDR3 loop is CASSYSITGHGYTF. CDR3 DNA: TGTGCCAGCAGTTACTCGATAACAGGACATGGCTACACCTTC.

The sample holds a few counts of this clonotype. This rearrangement joins TRBV24-1 to TRBJ2-5; no reliable D call. V lost 4 bases and J lost 5, with 19 bases in between. Germline CDR1 KGHDR, CDR2 SFDVKD. This CDR3 is built from 16 residues. In DNA form, the CDR3 reads TGTGCCACCAGTGACCCCCGGACCCCTCGGGTGGAGACCCAGTACTTC. Protein: CATSDPRTPRVETQYF.

The chain uses TRBV9 and TRBJ1-6; D is unresolved. The V and J ends lost 0 bases and 6 bases respectively, with 7 bases between them. The germline gives CDR1 SGDLS, CDR2 YYNGEE. CDR3 size: 14 residues. Here the CDR3 reads CASSVVGFNSPLHF. CDR3 bases: TGTGCCAGCAGCGTAGTAGGGTTTAATTCACCCCTCCACTTT.

This clonotype occurred a few times. V and J are TRBV5-1 and TRBJ2-1; 10 nucleotides line up with TRBD2. Germline trimming cut 0 bases from V and 6 bases from J; bases unmatched to any gene: 6. The CDR3 length is 16 residues. In germline, CDR1 is SGHRS, CDR2 YFSETQ. CDR3 amino acids: CASSLASGGALNEQFF. CDR3 nucleotide sequence: TGCGCCAGCAGCTTGGCGAGCGGGGGGGCGCTCAATGAGCAGTTCTTC. Together with reference TRBV5-1 and TRBJ2-1, the CDR3 gives the full variable domain: KAGVTQTPRYLIKTRGQQVTLSCSPISGHRSVSWYQQTPGQGLQFLFEYFSETQRNKGNFPGRFSGRQFSNSRSEMNVSTLELGDSALYLCASSLASGGALNEQFFGPGTRLTVL.

The J gene is TRBJ1-6, the V gene TRBV20-1; D possibly corresponds to TRBD1 (5 bases). Germline lookup yields CDR1 DFQATT and CDR2 SNEGSKA (reference sequence). Between the trimmed V and J ends, which lost 6 bases and 8 bases, there was a span of 17 bases. The CDR3 spans 14 residues. The CDR3 DNA sequence: TGCAGTGCATATCGGGGGGGTTATGATTCACCCCTCCACTTT. Its protein is CSAYRGGYDSPLHF.

The gene calls are TRBV10-3 and TRBJ2-5, with 7 positions matching TRBD2. J was trimmed by 1 base and V by 0 bases; bases with no gene match: 5. The CDR3 totals 16 residues. Looked up from germline, CDR1 is ENHRY and CDR2 is SYGVKD. The DNA for the CDR3 is TGTGCCATCAGTGAGTCCAGAACTAGCGTCCAAGAGACCCAGTACTTC. Amino acids: CAISESRTSVQETQYF.

This clonotype was observed at least ten times. The V call is TRBV7-9, the J call TRBJ2-7; 12 bases align to TRBD2. Germline V gives CDR1 SEHNR, CDR2 FQNEAQ (reference sequence). The V gene end was trimmed by 6 bases and the J gene end by 6 bases; junction bases not matched to a gene: 3. The CDR3 covers 13 residues. CDR3 bases: TGTGCCAGCAGTTTGGGACTAGCGGGCGAGCAGTACTTC. Residues: CASSLGLAGEQYF.

This clonotype was detected ten times or more. The chain has TRBV7-9 and TRBJ2-2; D unclear. The V end was cut by 5 bases, the J end by 3 bases, with 1 base between. This CDR3 has 11 residues. Germline V lookup: CDR1 SEHNR, CDR2 FQNEAQ (reference sequence). The CDR3 nucleotides read TGTGCCAGCAGCCACACCGGGGAGCTGTTTTTT. It yields the protein CASSHTGELFF.

The J gene is TRBJ2-1, the V gene TRBV29-1, with a possible D match to TRBD1 (6 bases). Germline V lookup: CDR1 SQVTM, CDR2 ANQGSEA. V gave up 6 bases and J gave up 7 bases, with 16 bases separating them. CDR3 size: 13 residues. CDR3 sequence (DNA): TGCAGCGTGGGGCTAGACAGGAAGAATGAGCAGTTCTTC. This codes for CSVGLDRKNEQFF.

This clonotype was seen a handful of times. The chain is built from TRBV20-1 and TRBJ2-7; D possibly corresponds to TRBD1 (6 bases). Trimming left V 1 base short and J 4 bases short, with 23 bases between. The CDR3 has 17 amino acids. Germline-derived CDR1 and CDR2 are DFQATT and SNEGSKA (reference sequence). In DNA form, the CDR3 reads TGCAGTGCTAGAGTAAACCCAACAGGGTTCTTCTTGTACGAGCAGTACTTC. Translated: CSARVNPTGFFLYEQYF.

The chain combines TRBV29-1 with TRBJ2-1, with TRBD1 as a possible D gene (6 bases). Germline CDR1 and CDR2: SQVTM and ANQGSEA. The CDR3 has 13 amino acids. V was pared by 3 bases and J by 5 bases, with 11 bases between. The CDR3 DNA reads TGCAGCGTTGACAGGGGCTTAAACAATGAGCAGTTCTTC. This encodes CSVDRGLNNEQFF.

The rearrangement uses TRBV3-1 and TRBJ2-5; 12 bases line up with TRBD2. V was clipped by 4 bases and J by 1 base; unmatched bases: 4. The CDR3 runs 16 residues. Per germline, CDR1 LGHDT and CDR2 YNNKEL (reference sequence). The CDR3 DNA reads TGTGCCAGCAGCCCCCCGGGACTAGCGGGCCAAGAGACCCAGTACTTC. Protein product: CASSPPGLAGQETQYF.

The rearrangement links TRBV20-1 to TRBJ2-3, with D tentatively TRBD1 or TRBD2 (6 bases each). V was clipped by 6 bases and J by 3 bases, with 22 bases between them. Germline V gives CDR1 DFQATT, CDR2 SNEGSKA (reference sequence). The CDR3 loop spans 16 amino acids. The CDR3 sequence: CSAPRQAGRGTDTQYF. CDR3 in DNA: TGCAGTGCACCTCGACAGGCGGGGCGGGGTACAGATACGCAGTATTTT.

This clonotype was seen a handful of times. This chain connects TRBV7-2 to TRBJ1-6, with D uncertain. There are 15 residues in the CDR3. CDR1 is SGHTA and CDR2 is FQGNSA in the germline V gene. Trimming removed 5 bases at V and 0 bases at J, with 8 bases between. CDR3 coding DNA: TGTGCCAGCAGCCCCTTGGTCTCCTATAATTCACCCCTCCACTTT. It codes for CASSPLVSYNSPLHF.

The chain links TRBV27 to TRBJ1-6; D remains unclear. CDR3 size: 15 residues. The germline V gene has CDR1 MNHEY and CDR2 SMNVEV (reference sequence). Trimming took off 4 bases at V and 4 bases at J, with 11 bases between the two ends. CDR3 amino acids: CASSSSDTYNSPLHF. As DNA, the CDR3 is TGTGCCAGCAGTTCATCGGATACTTATAATTCACCCCTCCACTTT.

This clonotype showed up many times. The rearrangement joins TRBV28 to TRBJ2-7, with a possible D match to TRBD2 (5 bases). Trimming left V 3 bases short and J 3 bases short, with 12 bases between. The CDR3 totals 14 residues. Germline loops: CDR1 MDHEN, CDR2 SYDVKM. The CDR3 coding sequence is TGTGCCAGCAGTTTCTTAGGACGGGACTACGAGCAGTACTTC. Translated, it gives CASSFLGRDYEQYF. Complete variable domain (other parts from reference TRBV28 and TRBJ2-7): DVKVTQSSRYLVKRTGEKVFLECVQDMDHENMFWYRQDPGLGLRLIYFSYDVKMKEKGDIPEGYSVSREKKERFSLILESASTNQTSMYLCASSFLGRDYEQYFGPGTRLTVT.

The rearrangement uses TRBV5-5 and TRBJ2-4; the D gene is possibly TRBD2 (6 bases). Germline assignment: CDR1 SGHKS and CDR2 YYEKEE (reference sequence). This CDR3 has 18 residues. Between the trimmed V and J ends, which lost 4 bases and 0 bases, there was a span of 20 bases. The DNA of the CDR3 is TGTGCCAGCAGCCCGGGGAGGTCCCTCATTCTAGCCAAAAACATTCAGTACTTC. Amino acids: CASSPGRSLILAKNIQYF.

This clonotype was recorded a few times. The chain combines TRBV6-5 with TRBJ1-6; a weak D match, TRBD1 (6 bases). V lost 4 bases, J lost 5 bases, and 9 bases lay in between. Germline CDR1 MNHEY, CDR2 SVGAGI. This CDR3 contains 14 residues. In DNA, the CDR3 is TGTGCCAGCAGTTTGAACAGGGATAATTCACCCCTCCACTTT. As protein: CASSLNRDNSPLHF.

This clonotype was counted many times. The CDR3 DNA follows: TGCAGCGTTGAATTTTGGGAGACCGGGGAGCTGTTTTTT. This gives the protein CSVEFWETGELFF. V is TRBV29-1 and J is TRBJ2-2; D is possibly TRBD2 (5 bases). CDR3 length: 13 residues. CDR1 is SQVTM and CDR2 is ANQGSEA in the germline V gene. Trimming took off 2 bases at V and 5 bases at J, with 9 bases between the two ends.